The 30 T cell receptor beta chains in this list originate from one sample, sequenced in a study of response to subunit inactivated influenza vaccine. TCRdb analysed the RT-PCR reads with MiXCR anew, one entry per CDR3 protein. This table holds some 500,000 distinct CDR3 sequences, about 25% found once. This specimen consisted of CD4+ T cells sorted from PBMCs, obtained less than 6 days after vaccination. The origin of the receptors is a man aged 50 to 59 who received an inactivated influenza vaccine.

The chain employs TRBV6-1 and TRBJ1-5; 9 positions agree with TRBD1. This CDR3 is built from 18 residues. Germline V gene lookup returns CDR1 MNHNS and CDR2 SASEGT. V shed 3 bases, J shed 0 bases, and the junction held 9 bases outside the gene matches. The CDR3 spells CASSDPRGQGYSNQPQHF. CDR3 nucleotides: TGTGCCAGCAGTGACCCCCGGGGACAGGGTTATAGCAATCAGCCCCAGCATTTT.

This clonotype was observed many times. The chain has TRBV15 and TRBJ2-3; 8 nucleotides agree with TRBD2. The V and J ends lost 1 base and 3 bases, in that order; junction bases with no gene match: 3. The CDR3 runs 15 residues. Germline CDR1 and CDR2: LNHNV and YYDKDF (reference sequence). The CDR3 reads CATSRVSGATDTQYF. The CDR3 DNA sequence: TGTGCCACCAGCAGAGTTAGCGGGGCAACAGATACGCAGTATTTT.

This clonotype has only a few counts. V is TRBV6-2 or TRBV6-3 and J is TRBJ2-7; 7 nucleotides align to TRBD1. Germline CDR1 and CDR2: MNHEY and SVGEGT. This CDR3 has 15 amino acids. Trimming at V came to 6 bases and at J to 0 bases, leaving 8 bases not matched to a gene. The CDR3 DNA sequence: TGTGCCAGCAGCTTAACCGGGACAGCCTCCTACGAGCAGTACTTC. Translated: CASSLTGTASYEQYF.

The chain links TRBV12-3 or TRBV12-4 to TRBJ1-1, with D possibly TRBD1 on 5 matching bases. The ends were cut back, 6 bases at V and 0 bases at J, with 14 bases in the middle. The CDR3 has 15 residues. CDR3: CASSLSPGMNTEAFF. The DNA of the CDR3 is TGTGCCAGCAGCCTGAGTCCAGGGATGAACACTGAAGCTTTCTTT.

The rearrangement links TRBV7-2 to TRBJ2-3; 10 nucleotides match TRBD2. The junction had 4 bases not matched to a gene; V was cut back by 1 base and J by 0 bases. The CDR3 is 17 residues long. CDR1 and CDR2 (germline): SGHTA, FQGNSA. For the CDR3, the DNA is TGTGCCAGCAGCTTAGTCCCAGCGGGGGGGAGCACAGATACGCAGTATTTT. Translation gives CASSLVPAGGSTDTQYF.

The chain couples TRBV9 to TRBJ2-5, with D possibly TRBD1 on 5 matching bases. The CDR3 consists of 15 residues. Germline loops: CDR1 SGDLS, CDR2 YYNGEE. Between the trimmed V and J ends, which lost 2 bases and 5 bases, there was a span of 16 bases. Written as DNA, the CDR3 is TGTGCCAGCAGCGTTCAGGGCAGGGAATGGGAGACCCAGTACTTC. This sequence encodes CASSVQGREWETQYF.

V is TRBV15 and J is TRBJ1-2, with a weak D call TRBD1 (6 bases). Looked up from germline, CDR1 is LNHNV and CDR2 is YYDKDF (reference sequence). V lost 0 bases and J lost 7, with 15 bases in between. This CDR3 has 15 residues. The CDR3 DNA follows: TGTGCCACCAGCAGAGATAGGAGGGGGTCTGGTGGCTACACCTTC. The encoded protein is CATSRDRRGSGGYTF.

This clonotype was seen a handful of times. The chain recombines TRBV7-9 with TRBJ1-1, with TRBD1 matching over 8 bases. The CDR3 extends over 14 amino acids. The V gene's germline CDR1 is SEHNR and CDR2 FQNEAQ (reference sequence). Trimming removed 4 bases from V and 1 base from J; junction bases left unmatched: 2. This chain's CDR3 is CASSSGQENTEAFF. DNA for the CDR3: TGTGCCAGCAGCTCGGGACAGGAGAACACTGAAGCTTTCTTT.

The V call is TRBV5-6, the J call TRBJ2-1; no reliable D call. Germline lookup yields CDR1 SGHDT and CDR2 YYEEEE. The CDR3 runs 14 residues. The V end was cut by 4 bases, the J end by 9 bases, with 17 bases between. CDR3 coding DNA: TGTGCCAGCAGCCCGAACCCGATCGTTGGTGAGCAGTTCTTC. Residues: CASSPNPIVGEQFF.

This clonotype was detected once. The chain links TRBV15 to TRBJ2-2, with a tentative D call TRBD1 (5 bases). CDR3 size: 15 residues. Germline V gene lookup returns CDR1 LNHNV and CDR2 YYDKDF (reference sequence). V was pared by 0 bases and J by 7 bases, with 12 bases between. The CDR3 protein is CATSRDRTSIGELFF. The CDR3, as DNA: TGTGCCACCAGCAGAGATAGGACATCCATCGGGGAGCTGTTTTTT.

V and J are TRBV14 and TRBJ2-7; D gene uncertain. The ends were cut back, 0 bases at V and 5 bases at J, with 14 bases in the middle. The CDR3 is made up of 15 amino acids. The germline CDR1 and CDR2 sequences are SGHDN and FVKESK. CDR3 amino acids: CASSQDFGRLNEQYF. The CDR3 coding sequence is TGTGCCAGCAGCCAAGACTTCGGCAGGCTAAACGAGCAGTACTTC.

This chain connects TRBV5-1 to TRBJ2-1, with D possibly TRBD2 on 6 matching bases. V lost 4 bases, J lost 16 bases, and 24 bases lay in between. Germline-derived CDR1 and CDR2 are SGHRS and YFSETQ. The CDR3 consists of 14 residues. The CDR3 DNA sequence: TGCGCCAGCAGCCCGGATACAGGAGGGGCAGAGCGTTTCTTC. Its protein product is CASSPDTGGAERFF. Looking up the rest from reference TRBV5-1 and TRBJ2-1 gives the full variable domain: KAGVTQTPRYLIKTRGQQVTLSCSPISGHRSVSWYQQTPGQGLQFLFEYFSETQRNKGNFPGRFSGRQFSNSRSEMNVSTLELGDSALYLCASSPDTGGAERFFGPGTRLTVL.

DNA of the CDR3: TGCAGTGCTAGGGCCACCAATCAGCCCCAGCATTTT. This gives the protein CSARATNQPQHF. V and J are TRBV20-1 and TRBJ1-5, with D unresolved. This CDR3 is 12 amino acids long. The V gene lost 3 bases and the J gene lost 3 bases, with 6 bases spanning the gap. The germline V gene has CDR1 DFQATT and CDR2 SNEGSKA (reference sequence).

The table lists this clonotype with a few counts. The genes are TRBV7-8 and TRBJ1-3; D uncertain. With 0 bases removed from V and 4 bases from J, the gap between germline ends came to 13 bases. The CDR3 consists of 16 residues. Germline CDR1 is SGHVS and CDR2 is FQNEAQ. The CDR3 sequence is CASSLAAGLDGNTIYF. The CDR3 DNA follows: TGTGCCAGCAGCTTAGCGGCAGGCTTGGACGGAAACACCATATATTTT.

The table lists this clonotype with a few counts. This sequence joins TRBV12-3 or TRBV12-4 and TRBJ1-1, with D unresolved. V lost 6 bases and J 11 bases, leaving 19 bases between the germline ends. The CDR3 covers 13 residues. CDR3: CASSPANFVGAFF. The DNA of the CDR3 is TGTGCCAGCAGCCCAGCCAACTTTGTGGGGGCTTTCTTT.

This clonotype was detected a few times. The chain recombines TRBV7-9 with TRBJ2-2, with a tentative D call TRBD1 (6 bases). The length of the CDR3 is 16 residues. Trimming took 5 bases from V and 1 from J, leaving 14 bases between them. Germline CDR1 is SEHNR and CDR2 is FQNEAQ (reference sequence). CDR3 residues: CASSPVGAGNTGELFF. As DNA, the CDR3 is TGTGCCAGCAGCCCGGTGGGGGCCGGGAACACCGGGGAGCTGTTTTTT.

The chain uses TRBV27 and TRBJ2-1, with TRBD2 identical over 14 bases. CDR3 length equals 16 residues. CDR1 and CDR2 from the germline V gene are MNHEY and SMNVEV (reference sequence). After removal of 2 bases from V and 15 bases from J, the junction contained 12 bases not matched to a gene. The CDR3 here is CASSLEVGTSGGVWFF. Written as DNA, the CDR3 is TGTGCCAGCAGTTTAGAGGTTGGGACTAGCGGGGGAGTATGGTTCTTC.

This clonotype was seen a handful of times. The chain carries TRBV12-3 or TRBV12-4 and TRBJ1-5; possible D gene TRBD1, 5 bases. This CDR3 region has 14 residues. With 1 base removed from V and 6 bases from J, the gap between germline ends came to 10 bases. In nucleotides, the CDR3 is TGTGCCAGCAGTTTAGGACAGCTCGGTCAGCCCCAGCATTTT. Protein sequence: CASSLGQLGQPQHF.

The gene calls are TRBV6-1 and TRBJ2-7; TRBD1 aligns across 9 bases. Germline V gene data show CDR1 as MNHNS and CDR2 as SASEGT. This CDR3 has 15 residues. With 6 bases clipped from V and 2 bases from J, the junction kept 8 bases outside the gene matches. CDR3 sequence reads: CASSKTRTGAYEQYF. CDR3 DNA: TGTGCCAGCAGCAAAACCCGGACAGGGGCCTACGAGCAGTACTTC.

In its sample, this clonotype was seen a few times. CDR3 DNA sequence: TGCAGCGTTGGTTGGGACCGGACCGGGGAGCTGTTTTTT. It codes for CSVGWDRTGELFF. The chain recombines TRBV29-1 with TRBJ2-2; tentatively, D is TRBD1 or TRBD2 (5 bases each). The V gene's germline CDR1 is SQVTM and CDR2 ANQGSEA. CDR3 length: 13 amino acids. Trimming shortened V by 4 bases and J by 5 bases, and 11 bases separated the two germline ends.

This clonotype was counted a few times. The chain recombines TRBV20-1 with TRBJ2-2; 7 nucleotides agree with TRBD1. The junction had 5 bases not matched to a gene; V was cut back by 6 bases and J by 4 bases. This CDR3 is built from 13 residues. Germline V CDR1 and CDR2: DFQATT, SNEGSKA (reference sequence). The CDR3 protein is CSAVTGRTGELFF. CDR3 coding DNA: TGCAGTGCCGTGACAGGGCGCACCGGGGAGCTGTTTTTT.

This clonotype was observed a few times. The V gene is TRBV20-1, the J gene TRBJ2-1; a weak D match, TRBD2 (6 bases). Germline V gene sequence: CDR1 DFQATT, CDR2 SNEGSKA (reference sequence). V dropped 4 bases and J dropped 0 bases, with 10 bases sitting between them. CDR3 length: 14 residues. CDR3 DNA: TGCAGTGCTACTAGCGCCCACTCCTACAATGAGCAGTTCTTC. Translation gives CSATSAHSYNEQFF.

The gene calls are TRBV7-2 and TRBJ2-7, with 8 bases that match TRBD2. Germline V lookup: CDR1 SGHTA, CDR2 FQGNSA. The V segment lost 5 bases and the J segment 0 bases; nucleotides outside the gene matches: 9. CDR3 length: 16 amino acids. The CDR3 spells CASSPGLAASSYEQYF. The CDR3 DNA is TGTGCCAGCAGCCCCGGACTAGCCGCGAGCTCCTACGAGCAGTACTTC.

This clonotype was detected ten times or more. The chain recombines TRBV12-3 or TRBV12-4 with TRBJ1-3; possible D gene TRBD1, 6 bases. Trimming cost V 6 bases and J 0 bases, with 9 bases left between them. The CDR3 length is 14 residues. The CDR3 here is CASSSTGSGNTIYF. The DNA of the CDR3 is TGTGCCAGCAGCTCGACAGGCTCTGGAAACACCATATATTTT.

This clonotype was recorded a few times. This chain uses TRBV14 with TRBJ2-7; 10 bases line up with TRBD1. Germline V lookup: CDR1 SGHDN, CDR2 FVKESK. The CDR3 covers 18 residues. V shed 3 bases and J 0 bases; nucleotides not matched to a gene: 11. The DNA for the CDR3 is TGTGCCAGCAGCCACCTAGTATGGACAGGGGGAACCTCCTACGAGCAGTACTTC. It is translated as CASSHLVWTGGTSYEQYF.

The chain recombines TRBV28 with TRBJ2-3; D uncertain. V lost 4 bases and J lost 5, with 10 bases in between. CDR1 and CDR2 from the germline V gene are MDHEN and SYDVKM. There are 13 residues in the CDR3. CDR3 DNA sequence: TGTGCCAGCAGTTCGAGTTTCTTAGATACGCAGTATTTT. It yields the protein CASSSSFLDTQYF.

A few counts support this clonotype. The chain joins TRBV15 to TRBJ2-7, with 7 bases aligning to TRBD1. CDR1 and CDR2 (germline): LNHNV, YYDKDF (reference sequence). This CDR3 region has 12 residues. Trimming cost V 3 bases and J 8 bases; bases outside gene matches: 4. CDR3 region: CATSRQQGQQYF. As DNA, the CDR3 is TGTGCCACCAGCAGGCAACAGGGGCAGCAGTACTTC.

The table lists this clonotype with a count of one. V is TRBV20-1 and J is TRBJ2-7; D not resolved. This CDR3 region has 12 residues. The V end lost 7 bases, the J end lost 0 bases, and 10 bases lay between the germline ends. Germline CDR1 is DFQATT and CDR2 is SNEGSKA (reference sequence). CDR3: CSGSRDSYEQYF. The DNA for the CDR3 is TGCAGTGGATCGCGTGACTCCTACGAGCAGTACTTC.

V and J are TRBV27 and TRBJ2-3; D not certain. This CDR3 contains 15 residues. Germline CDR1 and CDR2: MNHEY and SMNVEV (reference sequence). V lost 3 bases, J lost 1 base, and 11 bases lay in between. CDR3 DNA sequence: TGTGCCAGCAGTTTCTCGGCAGTCCGCACAGATACGCAGTATTTT. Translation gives CASSFSAVRTDTQYF.

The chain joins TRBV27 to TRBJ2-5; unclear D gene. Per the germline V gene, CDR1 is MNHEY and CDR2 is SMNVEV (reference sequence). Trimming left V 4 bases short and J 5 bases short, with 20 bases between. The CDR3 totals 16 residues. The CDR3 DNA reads TGTGCCAGCAGTTCCTCGCGCCTGGTTATTTTTGAGACCCAGTACTTC. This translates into CASSSSRLVIFETQYF.